The 28 T cell receptor beta chains given below trace back to one sample, sequenced in a study of T cells after yellow fever vaccination. In TCRdb, the 5' RACE reads were re-called with MiXCR into one record per CDR3 protein. The sample lists more than 300,000 distinct CDR3 sequences, about 10% occurring once. The source material was CD4+ T cells sorted from PBMCs, sampled 45 days after the yellow fever booster vaccination. These receptors originate from a young man who received the YFV17D yellow fever vaccine.

The sample holds many counts of this clonotype. The chain has TRBV24-1 and TRBJ2-3; D uncertain. This CDR3 contains 13 residues. The V and J ends lost 2 bases and 6 bases respectively, with 8 bases between them. Per the germline V gene, CDR1 is KGHDR and CDR2 is SFDVKD. For the CDR3, the DNA is TGTGCCACCAGTGATTCGCGGCTGGATACGCAGTATTTT. Protein: CATSDSRLDTQYF.

This clonotype was recorded a few times. This chain joins TRBV7-7 and TRBJ2-3; 8 bases map to TRBD1. Germline V gene lookup returns CDR1 SSHAT and CDR2 FNYEAQ (reference sequence). The CDR3 has 15 amino acids. The trim removed 5 bases at V and 0 bases at J, leaving 4 bases unmatched. The CDR3 coding sequence is TGTGCCAGCAGCCGTTGGACAGGGAGCACAGATACGCAGTATTTT. Translated, it gives CASSRWTGSTDTQYF.

This clonotype was counted a few times. The V gene is TRBV19, the J gene TRBJ1-1, with 7 bases identical to TRBD1. Per the germline V gene, CDR1 is LNHDA and CDR2 is SQIVND (reference sequence). This CDR3 has 15 amino acids. Trimming took 2 bases from V and 0 from J; bases not matched to a gene: 3. The CDR3 sequence: CASSIQGGLNTEAFF. The CDR3 bases are TGTGCCAGTAGTATACAGGGGGGATTGAACACTGAAGCTTTCTTT.

This clonotype appeared a few times. The CDR3 region has the DNA TGTGCCAGCTCATCTTGGGCCCCGGGAATCCAAGAGACCCAGTACTTC. Amino acids: CASSSWAPGIQETQYF. The chain has TRBV18 and TRBJ2-5; D is possibly TRBD2 (5 bases). V lost 5 bases and J 1 base, leaving 17 bases between the germline ends. The CDR3 consists of 16 residues. The germline CDR1 and CDR2 sequences are KGHSH and LQKENI.

On this clonotype: A read error may explain this, as a much larger clone is one base away. The chain recombines TRBV12-3 or TRBV12-4 with TRBJ2-5; TRBD1 is a possible D gene (6 bases). Trimming cost V 8 bases and J 4 bases, with 20 bases left between them. CDR3 size: 15 residues. The CDR3 region is CASWRQALLGETQYF. CDR3 DNA sequence: TGTGCCAGCTGGCGACAGGCCCTGTTGGGAGAGACCCAGTACTTC.

This chain uses TRBV12-3 or TRBV12-4 with TRBJ2-1; 13 nucleotides line up with TRBD2. Trimming at V came to 8 bases and at J to 4 bases, leaving 5 bases not matched to a gene. The CDR3 runs 15 residues. This chain's CDR3 is CASELAGGQYNEQFF. CDR3 nucleotides: TGTGCCAGCGAACTAGCGGGGGGGCAGTACAATGAGCAGTTCTTC.

This chain connects TRBV27 to TRBJ1-5, with a tentative D call TRBD1 (5 bases). V lost 0 bases and J 2 bases, leaving 14 bases between the germline ends. Germline V CDR1 and CDR2: MNHEY, SMNVEV (reference sequence). CDR3 size: 17 residues. The CDR3 sequence: CASSLSMGRQGNQPQHF. The CDR3 DNA follows: TGTGCCAGCAGTTTATCGATGGGACGGCAAGGCAATCAGCCCCAGCATTTT.

In this sample, this clonotype turned up once. The rearrangement uses TRBV12-3 or TRBV12-4 and TRBJ2-7; D may be TRBD1 (6 bases). Deletions cut 6 bases from V and 3 bases from J, with 15 bases between. The CDR3 sequence is 14 residues long. This CDR3 reads CASSLQGLGYEQYF. CDR3 coding DNA: TGTGCCAGCAGCCTACAGGGTCTAGGCTACGAGCAGTACTTC.

There are a few counts of this clonotype. The chain is built from TRBV20-1 and TRBJ2-1, with 8 bases aligning to TRBD2. CDR1 is DFQATT and CDR2 is SNEGSKA in the germline V gene (reference sequence). The CDR3 consists of 15 residues. V shed 5 bases and J 2 bases; nucleotides not matched to a gene: 8. CDR3 region: CSASRTSTAYNEQFF. CDR3 coding DNA: TGCAGTGCTTCCCGGACTAGCACAGCCTACAATGAGCAGTTCTTC.

This chain uses TRBV28 with TRBJ1-1, with D tentatively TRBD1 (6 bases). Germline assignment: CDR1 MDHEN and CDR2 SYDVKM. V lost 3 bases, J lost 5 bases, and 13 bases lay in between. CDR3 length: 14 residues. In nucleotides, the CDR3 is TGTGCCAGCAGTTTGTCAGGGGTTTGGACTGAAGCTTTCTTT. Translation: CASSLSGVWTEAFF. Complete variable domain (other parts from reference TRBV28 and TRBJ1-1): DVKVTQSSRYLVKRTGEKVFLECVQDMDHENMFWYRQDPGLGLRLIYFSYDVKMKEKGDIPEGYSVSREKKERFSLILESASTNQTSMYLCASSLSGVWTEAFFGQGTRLTVV.

This sequence joins TRBV5-1 and TRBJ2-5, with 13 bases lining up with TRBD2. Germline assignment: CDR1 SGHRS and CDR2 YFSETQ. CDR3 length equals 16 residues. The V and J ends lost 3 bases and 1 base, in that order; junction bases with no gene match: 3. The CDR3 protein is CASSWGTSGAQETQYF. The CDR3, as DNA: TGCGCCAGCAGCTGGGGGACTAGCGGGGCCCAAGAGACCCAGTACTTC.

This clonotype was seen ten or more times. J is TRBJ1-6 and V is TRBV5-1, with D hard to call. Germline V gene lookup returns CDR1 SGHRS and CDR2 YFSETQ. V dropped 1 base and J dropped 5 bases, with 10 bases sitting between them. The length of the CDR3 is 15 residues. The CDR3 loop reads CASSLSAVNNSPLHF. CDR3 nucleotides: TGCGCCAGCAGCTTGTCGGCAGTAAATAATTCACCCCTCCACTTT.

About this clonotype: This may be a read error, as it is one base from a much larger clone. V usage is TRBV12-3 or TRBV12-4 and J usage is TRBJ2-5; 7 bases agree with TRBD2. The CDR3 runs 13 residues. Trimming took 7 bases from V and 4 from J; bases not matched to a gene: 6. The chain's CDR3 is CASKRDCSETQYF. In DNA form, the CDR3 reads TGTGCCAGCAAGCGGGACTGCTCAGAGACCCAGTACTTC.

This clonotype showed up just a few times. The rearrangement links TRBV6-2 or TRBV6-3 to TRBJ2-1; possible D gene TRBD1, 7 bases. The CDR3 length is 15 residues. Germline loops: CDR1 MNHEY, CDR2 SVGEGT. Trimming pared 7 bases from V and 2 bases from J, leaving 15 bases between. CDR3 residues: CASTRRGLPYNEQFF. The CDR3 coding sequence is TGTGCCAGCACTAGGAGGGGGCTGCCCTACAATGAGCAGTTCTTC.

This clonotype was seen a handful of times. The chain carries TRBV5-1 and TRBJ2-1, with a weak D call TRBD1 (6 bases). The germline CDR1 and CDR2 sequences are SGHRS and YFSETQ. The germline V and J ends were trimmed by 0 bases and 3 bases, with 7 bases remaining between them. CDR3 length: 14 residues. The CDR3 DNA reads TGCGCCAGCAGCTTGGAGGGGGACTACAATGAGCAGTTCTTC. The encoded protein is CASSLEGDYNEQFF.

The chain recombines TRBV3-1 with TRBJ2-7, with D maybe TRBD2 (7 bases). CDR1 is LGHDT and CDR2 is YNNKEL in the germline V gene (reference sequence). The CDR3 length is 14 residues. Trimming shortened V by 4 bases and J by 6 bases, and 16 bases separated the two germline ends. The CDR3 sequence: CASSLSGAGAEQYV. The CDR3 coding sequence is TGTGCCAGCAGCCTCTCCGGTGCGGGGGCCGAGCAGTACGTC.

This clonotype has at least ten counts. This chain links TRBV12-3 or TRBV12-4 with TRBJ2-4; no definite D call. This CDR3 is 14 amino acids long. Trimming stripped 7 bases from V and 9 bases from J, with 19 bases between. The CDR3 sequence is CASTPGPPITIQYF. Written as DNA, the CDR3 is TGTGCCAGCACTCCAGGCCCCCCTATCACCATTCAGTACTTC.

This sequence joins TRBV5-1 and TRBJ2-1; weak D call: TRBD2 (6 bases). This CDR3 is built from 15 residues. V gave up 4 bases and J gave up 7 bases, with 18 bases separating them. Germline loops: CDR1 SGHRS, CDR2 YFSETQ. CDR3 nucleotide sequence: TGCGCCAGCAGCACTCGCGGGGTCATACAGAATGAGCAGTTCTTC. It translates to CASSTRGVIQNEQFF.

The chain has TRBV24-1 and TRBJ2-3, with 7 bases lining up with TRBD1. V lost 9 bases, J lost 1 base, and 3 bases stayed unmatched. Germline CDR1 is KGHDR and CDR2 is SFDVKD. This CDR3 is 13 amino acids long. The CDR3 nucleotides read TGTGCCACCTCGGGGACAGGCACAGATACGCAGTATTTT. The encoded protein is CATSGTGTDTQYF.

The sample holds a few counts of this clonotype. The chain carries TRBV3-1 and TRBJ2-3; D perhaps matches TRBD2 (6 bases). V dropped 4 bases and J dropped 0 bases, with 14 bases sitting between them. Germline-derived CDR1 and CDR2 are LGHDT and YNNKEL (reference sequence). The CDR3 has 16 residues. The CDR3 coding sequence is TGTGCCAGCAGCCCCCCAGGCGGGGCAAGCACAGATACGCAGTATTTT. This gives the protein CASSPPGGASTDTQYF.

The V and J genes are TRBV5-1 and TRBJ2-2, with D unresolved. Germline CDR1 SGHRS, CDR2 YFSETQ. The CDR3 is 16 residues long. Trimming took off 0 bases at V and 6 bases at J, with 15 bases between the two ends. CDR3 sequence (DNA): TGCGCCAGCAGCTTGGGGCAGCCTCTGGGCTCCGGGGAGCTGTTTTTT. Translating gives CASSLGQPLGSGELFF. Together with reference TRBV5-1 and TRBJ2-2, the CDR3 gives the full variable domain: KAGVTQTPRYLIKTRGQQVTLSCSPISGHRSVSWYQQTPGQGLQFLFEYFSETQRNKGNFPGRFSGRQFSNSRSEMNVSTLELGDSALYLCASSLGQPLGSGELFFGEGSRLTVL.

The chain carries TRBV10-3 and TRBJ1-6, with unresolved D. Germline CDR1 and CDR2: ENHRY and SYGVKD. CDR3 size: 13 residues. V shed 4 bases and J shed 8 bases, with 9 bases lying between them. The chain's CDR3 is CAISGGSYSPLHF. The CDR3 DNA reads as TGTGCCATCAGTGGTGGGTCCTATTCACCCCTCCACTTT.

In its sample, this clonotype was seen many times. The chain carries TRBV28 and TRBJ2-1; 8 bases map to TRBD1. This CDR3 contains 13 residues. The germline gives CDR1 MDHEN, CDR2 SYDVKM. V lost 1 base to trimming and J lost 7 bases; unmatched junction nucleotides: 0. CDR3 residues: CASSLYRGNEQFF. The CDR3 coding sequence is TGTGCCAGCAGTTTATACAGGGGGAATGAGCAGTTCTTC.

V and J are TRBV7-2 and TRBJ2-3; perhaps TRBD2 as D (5 bases). Germline CDR1 reads SGHTA; CDR2 reads FQGNSA. V was shortened by 5 bases and J by 4 bases, with 19 bases between the two germline ends. The CDR3 extends over 16 amino acids. CDR3 in amino acids: CASSPSRLAGPDTQYF. Here the CDR3 DNA reads TGTGCCAGCAGCCCCAGTCGGCTAGCCGGCCCAGATACGCAGTATTTT.

This clonotype was counted only a few times. The CDR3 sequence is CASSRDPVYGYTF. CDR3 in DNA: TGTGCCAGCAGCCGGGACCCCGTCTATGGCTACACCTTC. This chain connects TRBV6-1 to TRBJ1-2, with D tentatively TRBD1 (5 bases). Trimming left V 6 bases short and J 4 bases short, with 12 bases between. Germline lookup yields CDR1 MNHNS and CDR2 SASEGT. The CDR3 is 13 residues long.

This clonotype was recorded a few times. J is TRBJ2-7 and V is TRBV6-1; D gene uncertain. Germline CDR1 MNHNS, CDR2 SASEGT. The CDR3 covers 13 residues. Trimming removed 11 bases from V and 3 bases from J, with 17 bases in between. CDR3: CAASGQTLYEQYV. Here the CDR3 DNA reads TGTGCCGCCTCCGGGCAGACTCTCTACGAGCAGTACGTC.

This clonotype was observed many times. The V call is TRBV5-1, the J call TRBJ2-5; possible D gene TRBD2, 5 bases. Per the germline V gene, CDR1 is SGHRS and CDR2 is YFSETQ. CDR3 length: 15 residues. Deletions cut 4 bases from V and 1 base from J, with 14 bases between. Written as DNA, the CDR3 is TGCGCCAGCAGCGACCTATCTGCGGGCCAAGAGACCCAGTACTTC. Protein product: CASSDLSAGQETQYF.

This clonotype has a handful of counts. The V call is TRBV3-1, the J call TRBJ2-1, with 9 bases lining up with TRBD1. The CDR3 is made up of 15 amino acids. CDR1 and CDR2 from the germline V gene are LGHDT and YNNKEL (reference sequence). V lost 4 bases, J lost 5 bases, and 6 bases stayed unmatched. The CDR3 DNA sequence: TGTGCCAGCAGCCTAACCGGGACAGGGAACAATGAGCAGTTCTTC. Protein product: CASSLTGTGNNEQFF.